This T cell receptor beta chain originates from a study of type 1 and type 2 diabetes patients. Study-wide background: Sequencing for the whole study yielded 18,976,912 paired-end reads.

Looked up from germline, CDR1 is SGHRS and CDR2 is YFSETQ. The CDR3 consists of 18 residues. V gave up 4 bases and J gave up 0 bases; unmatched junction bases: 8. This clonotype was observed once. Its specificity is not known. Regarding the study as a whole: Groups were not age- or gender-matched, which may bias interpretation. Type 1 diabetes repertoires were significantly less diverse than type 2 diabetes ones. Some expanded clones seen only in T1D might occur in additional T2D or control samples.

Amplification started from genomic DNA. Multiplex PCR with 30 forward and 13 reverse primers amplified the TCR beta CDR3. TCRdb processed the multiplex PCR reads anew with MiXCR; each CDR3 protein has one entry. The sample records 250,000 or so distinct CDR3 sequences, 47% being singletons. This rearrangement joins TRBV5-1 to TRBJ2-3, with 13 bases identical to TRBD2. This clonotype was sampled from a man aged 18 to 35 with type 2 diabetes. Input material: peripheral blood mononuclear cells (PBMCs). CDR3 loop: CASSPGLAGRSSTDTQYF. Written as DNA, the CDR3 is TGCGCCAGCAGCCCGGGACTAGCGGGGCGTTCTAGCACAGATACGCAGTATTTT.